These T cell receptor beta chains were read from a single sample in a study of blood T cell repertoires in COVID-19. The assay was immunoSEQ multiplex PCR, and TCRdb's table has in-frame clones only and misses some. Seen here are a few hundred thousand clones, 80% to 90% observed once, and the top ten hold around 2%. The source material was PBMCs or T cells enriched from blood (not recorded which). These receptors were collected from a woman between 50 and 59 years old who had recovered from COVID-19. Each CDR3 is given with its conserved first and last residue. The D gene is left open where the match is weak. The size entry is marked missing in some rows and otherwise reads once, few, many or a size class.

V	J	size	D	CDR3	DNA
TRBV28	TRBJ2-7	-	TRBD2	CASSYTIAGGPSYEQYF	TGTGCCAGCAGCTACACGATAGCGGGAGGACCCTCCTACGAGCAGTACTTC
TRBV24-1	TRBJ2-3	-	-	CATSGAVQTDTQYF	TGTGCCACCAGTGGAGCGGTACAAACAGATACGCAGTATTTT
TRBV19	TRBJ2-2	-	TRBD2	CASSRGGLAGGTTGELFF	TGTGCCAGTAGTAGGGGGGGACTAGCGGGAGGGACGACCGGGGAGCTGTTTTTT
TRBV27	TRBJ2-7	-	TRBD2	CASSDATSGYYEQYF	TGTGCCAGCAGTGACGCGACTAGCGGATACTACGAGCAGTACTTC
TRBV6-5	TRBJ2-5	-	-	CASSYSGRQETQYF	TGTGCCAGCAGTTACTCAGGGAGACAAGAGACCCAGTACTTC
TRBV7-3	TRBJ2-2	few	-	CARETGLLTCTGELFF	TGTGCCAGAGAAACAGGATTACTGACGTGCACCGGGGAGCTGTTTTTT
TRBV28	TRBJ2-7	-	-	CASSPLGRSRGSSYEQYF	TGTGCCAGCAGCCCATTAGGCCGTTCTCGAGGGAGCTCCTACGAGCAGTACTTC
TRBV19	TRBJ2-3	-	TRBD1	CASNPGAGGPNTDTQYF	TGTGCCAGCAACCCTGGCGCAGGGGGCCCCAACACAGATACGCAGTATTTT
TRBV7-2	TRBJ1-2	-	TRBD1	CASSRGQGAPRGYTF	TGTGCCAGCAGCCGGGGACAGGGGGCGCCAAGGGGCTACACCTTC
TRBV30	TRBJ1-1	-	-	CAWSVLINTEAFF	TGTGCCTGGAGTGTACTTATAAACACTGAAGCTTTCTTT
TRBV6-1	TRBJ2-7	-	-	CASSEAGGNYEQYF	TGTGCCAGCAGTGAAGCTGGGGGGAACTACGAGCAGTACTTC
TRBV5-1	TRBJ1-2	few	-	CASSLGGRVDEGYTF	TGCGCCAGCAGCTTGGGAGGCAGGGTAGACGAAGGCTACACCTTC
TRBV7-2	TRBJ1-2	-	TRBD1	CASSSGIGQGYGYTF	TGTGCCAGCAGCTCAGGCATAGGACAGGGTTATGGCTACACCTTC
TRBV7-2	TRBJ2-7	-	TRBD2	CASSPSGSVVHEQYF	TGTGCCAGCAGCCCCAGCGGGAGCGTCGTTCACGAGCAGTACTTC
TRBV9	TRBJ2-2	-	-	CASSVEEGSTGELFF	TGTGCCAGCAGCGTAGAGGAGGGCTCGACCGGGGAGCTGTTTTTT
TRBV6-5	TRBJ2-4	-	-	CASSLGQGGVNIQYF	TGTGCCAGCAGTTTGGGCCAGGGGGGAGTAAACATTCAGTACTTC
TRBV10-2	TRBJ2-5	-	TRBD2	CASSLAGATQETQYF	TGCGCCAGCTCGCTAGCGGGAGCGACCCAAGAGACCCAGTACTTC
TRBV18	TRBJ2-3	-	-	CASSRPNTDTQYF	TGTGCCAGCTCACGGCCGAACACAGATACGCAGTATTTT
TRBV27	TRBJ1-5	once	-	CASSLFGQVQDYSNQPQHF	TGTGCCAGCAGTTTATTCGGGCAGGTCCAAGACTATAGCAATCAGCCCCAGCATTTT
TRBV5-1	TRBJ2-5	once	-	CASSQQGRETQYF	TGCGCCAGCAGCCAGCAGGGGAGAGAGACCCAGTACTTC
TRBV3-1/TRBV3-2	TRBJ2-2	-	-	CASSQDSLATGELFF	TGTGCCAGCAGCCAAGATAGCCTAGCAACCGGGGAGCTGTTTTTT
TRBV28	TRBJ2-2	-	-	CASKPPARGRTGELFF	TGTGCCAGCAAACCCCCCGCCCGTGGTCGGACCGGGGAGCTGTTTTTT
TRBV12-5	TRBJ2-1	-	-	CASGLRENEQFF	TGTGCTAGTGGCCTAAGGGAGAATGAGCAGTTCTTC
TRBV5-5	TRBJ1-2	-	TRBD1	CASSLEGRGPYNYGYTF	TGTGCCAGCAGCTTGGAGGGCAGGGGGCCGTATAACTATGGCTACACCTTC
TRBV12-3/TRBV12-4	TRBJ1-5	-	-	CASSIQRDQPQHF	TGTGCCAGCAGTATACAGAGAGATCAGCCCCAGCATTTT
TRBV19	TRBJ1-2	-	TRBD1	CASSMLAGGGYGYTF	TGTGCCAGTAGTATGCTGGCAGGGGGTGGTTATGGCTACACCTTC
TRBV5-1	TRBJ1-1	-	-	CASSLTSNTEAFF	TGCGCCAGCAGCTTGACCAGTAACACTGAAGCTTTCTTT
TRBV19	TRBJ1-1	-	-	CASMELRGGGTEAFF	TGTGCCAGTATGGAGCTTCGGGGAGGGGGCACTGAAGCTTTCTTT
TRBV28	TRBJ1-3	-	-	CASSFTGLFSGNTIYF	TGTGCCAGCAGTTTTACAGGGCTCTTCTCTGGAAACACCATATATTTT
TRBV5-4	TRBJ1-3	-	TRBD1	CASSLPDRGNTIYF	TGTGCCAGCAGCCTCCCGGACAGGGGAAACACCATATATTTT
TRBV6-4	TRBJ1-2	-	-	CASSVAQGSYYDYTF	TGTGCCAGCAGTGTGGCTCAGGGTTCCTACTATGACTACACCTTC
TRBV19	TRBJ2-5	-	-	CASSKNTQETQYF	TGTGCCAGTAGTAAGAATACTCAAGAGACCCAGTACTTC
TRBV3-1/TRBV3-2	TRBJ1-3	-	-	CASSPTGGAGYTIYF	TGTGCCAGCAGCCCGACGGGGGGCGCGGGATACACCATATATTTT
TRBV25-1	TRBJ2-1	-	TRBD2	CASSDRLAGIYNEQFF	TGTGCCAGCAGTGACCGACTAGCGGGAATCTACAATGAGCAGTTCTTC
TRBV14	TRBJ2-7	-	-	CASSQEDSSNYEQYF	TGTGCCAGCAGCCAAGAGGACTCATCCAACTACGAGCAGTACTTC
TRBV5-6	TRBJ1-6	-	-	CASTLDTNNSPLHF	TGTGCCAGCACCCTTGACACCAATAATTCACCCCTCCACTTT
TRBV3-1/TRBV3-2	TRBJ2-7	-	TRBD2	CASSPGIGLAGSEYF	TGTGCCAGCAGCCCCGGTATAGGGCTAGCGGGGTCGGAGTACTTC
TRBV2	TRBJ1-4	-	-	CASSEEAGAYEKLFF	TGTGCCAGCAGTGAAGAGGCAGGGGCTTATGAAAAACTGTTTTTT
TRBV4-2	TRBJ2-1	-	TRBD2	CASRGTSGRNNEQFF	TGTGCCAGCCGTGGGACTAGCGGGAGAAACAATGAGCAGTTCTTC
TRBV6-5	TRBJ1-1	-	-	CASGGGPNTEAFF	TGTGCCTCGGGCGGAGGCCCCAACACTGAAGCTTTCTTT
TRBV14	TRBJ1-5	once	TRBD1	CASSRVRGTGSINQPQHF	TGTGCCAGCAGCCGCGTCAGGGGGACAGGCTCAATCAATCAGCCCCAGCATTTT
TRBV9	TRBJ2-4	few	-	CASSAGGLYPDQNIQYF	TGTGCCAGCAGCGCAGGGGGACTCTATCCCGACCAAAACATTCAGTACTTC
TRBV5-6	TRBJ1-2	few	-	CASSLEGLNYGYTF	TGTGCCAGCAGCTTAGAGGGCCTTAACTATGGCTACACCTTC
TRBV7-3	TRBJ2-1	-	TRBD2	CASSPGLARNEQFF	TGTGCCAGCAGCCCGGGACTAGCCCGGAATGAGCAGTTCTTC
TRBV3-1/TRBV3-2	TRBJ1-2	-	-	CASSPWGESASYGYTF	TGTGCCAGCAGCCCCTGGGGGGAGAGCGCTTCCTATGGCTACACCTTC
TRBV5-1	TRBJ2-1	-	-	CASSLERLSYNEQFF	TGCGCCAGCAGCCTCGAGCGGCTCTCCTACAATGAGCAGTTCTTC
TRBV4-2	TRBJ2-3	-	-	CASSRSSLDTQYF	TGTGCCAGCAGCCGGAGCTCCCTCGATACGCAGTATTTT
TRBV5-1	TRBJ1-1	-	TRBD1	CASSLEGQMNTEAFF	TGCGCCAGCAGCTTGGAGGGACAGATGAACACTGAAGCTTTCTTT
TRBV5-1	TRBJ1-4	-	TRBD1	CASSLRGQSTNEKLFF	TGCGCCAGCAGCTTGCGGGGACAGTCAACTAATGAAAAACTGTTTTTT
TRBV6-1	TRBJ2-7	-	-	CASSPSNFGQYF	TGTGCCAGCAGCCCAAGTAATTTCGGGCAGTACTTC
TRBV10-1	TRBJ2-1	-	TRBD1	CASIGTGNAGPAYNEQFF	TGCGCCAGCATAGGGACAGGGAACGCGGGGCCGGCCTACAATGAGCAGTTCTTC
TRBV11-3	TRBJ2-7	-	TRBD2	CASSNPREGPTTYEQYF	TGTGCCAGCAGCAACCCGAGGGAGGGGCCGACTACCTACGAGCAGTACTTC
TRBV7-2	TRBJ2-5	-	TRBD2	CASSLDGAGGPETQYF	TGTGCCAGCAGCTTAGACGGAGCGGGAGGGCCAGAGACCCAGTACTTC